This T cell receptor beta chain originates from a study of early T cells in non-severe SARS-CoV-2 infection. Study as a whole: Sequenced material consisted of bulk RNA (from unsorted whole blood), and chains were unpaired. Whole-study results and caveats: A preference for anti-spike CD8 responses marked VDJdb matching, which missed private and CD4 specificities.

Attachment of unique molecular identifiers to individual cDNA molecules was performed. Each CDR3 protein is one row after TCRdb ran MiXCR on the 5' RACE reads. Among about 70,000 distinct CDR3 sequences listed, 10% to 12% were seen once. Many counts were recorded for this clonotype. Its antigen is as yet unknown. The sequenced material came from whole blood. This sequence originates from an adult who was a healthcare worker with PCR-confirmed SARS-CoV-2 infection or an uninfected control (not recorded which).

The CDR3 region is CASSLRLAGGYRQFF. For the CDR3, the DNA is TGCGCCAGCAGTCTAAGACTAGCGGGGGGCTACCGACAGTTCTTC. V is TRBV4-1 and J is TRBJ2-1; 13 bases fit TRBD2. V dropped 6 bases and J dropped 13; count of bases not matched to a gene: 12. The CDR3 loop spans 15 amino acids. Germline V gene sequence: CDR1 MGHRA, CDR2 YSYEKL.